One and the same sample provided the 20 T cell receptor beta chains below, sequenced in a study of T-cell reconstitution after alpha-beta-depleted transplantation in children. The library targeted TCRbeta and was prepared with unique molecular identifiers. TCRdb analysed the PCR reads with MiXCR anew, one entry per CDR3 protein. The data hold around 580,000 distinct CDR3 sequences, with more than 20% observed a single time. The input for sequencing was PBMCs, taken before TCRalphabeta/CD19-depleted stem cell transplant. The receptor set was obtained from a boy under two years old with Wiskott-Aldrich syndrome, due to receive a stem cell transplant.

This clonotype was recorded a few times. V and J are TRBV5-5 and TRBJ1-6; no clear D gene. The germline V and J ends were trimmed by 4 bases and 10 bases, with 18 bases remaining between them. Germline CDR1 reads SGHKS; CDR2 reads YYEKEE (reference sequence). The CDR3 extends over 15 amino acids. The CDR3 DNA sequence: TGTGCCAGCAGCCCCCAATGGAGGAGAGAATCACCCCTCCACTTT. Translated: CASSPQWRRESPLHF.

The CDR3 sequence is CSARALAGEWTGELFF. CDR3 DNA: TGCAGTGCTAGAGCACTAGCGGGAGAATGGACCGGGGAGCTGTTTTTT. The chain recombines TRBV20-1 with TRBJ2-2; 11 nucleotides match TRBD2. This CDR3 has 16 residues. V lost 1 base, J lost 5 bases, and 6 bases stayed unmatched. Looked up from germline, CDR1 is DFQATT and CDR2 is SNEGSKA (reference sequence).

In its sample, this clonotype was seen a few times. The chain recombines TRBV2 with TRBJ2-1, with 12 nucleotides matching TRBD2. The CDR3 sequence is 15 residues long. With V trimmed by 2 bases and J by 8 bases, 4 bases remained unmatched. Germline loops: CDR1 SNHLY, CDR2 FYNNEI. The CDR3 sequence is CASSELTSGSDEQFF. In DNA form, the CDR3 reads TGTGCCAGCAGTGAACTGACTAGCGGGAGTGATGAGCAGTTCTTC.

The rearrangement joins TRBV9 to TRBJ1-1; D remains ambiguous. V lost 0 bases and J 3 bases, leaving 6 bases between the germline ends. The CDR3 extends over 13 amino acids. Germline V gives CDR1 SGDLS, CDR2 YYNGEE. In nucleotides, the CDR3 is TGTGCCAGCAGCGTAGTTCCAGACACTGAAGCTTTCTTT. Its translation: CASSVVPDTEAFF.

This clonotype was seen a handful of times. DNA of the CDR3: TGTGCCAGCAGAAAGCCGGGACTAGCGGTCACCGGGGAGCTGTTTTTT. Translation gives CASRKPGLAVTGELFF. The chain links TRBV12-3 or TRBV12-4 to TRBJ2-2; 11 nucleotides match TRBD2. The CDR3 consists of 16 residues. After removal of 6 bases from V and 4 bases from J, the junction contained 7 bases not matched to a gene.

This clonotype was seen more than once but under ten times. The chain recombines TRBV12-3 or TRBV12-4 with TRBJ2-7; TRBD1 or TRBD2 may be the D gene (6 bases each). The CDR3 is made up of 15 amino acids. Trimming shortened V by 3 bases and J by 6 bases, and 18 bases separated the two germline ends. The CDR3: CASSLSWDGGREQYF. The DNA of the CDR3 is TGTGCCAGCAGTTTGTCCTGGGACGGGGGCCGCGAGCAGTACTTC.

The J gene is TRBJ2-5, the V gene TRBV5-1; 8 bases match TRBD1. Germline CDR1 SGHRS, CDR2 YFSETQ. CDR3 size: 13 residues. With 9 bases clipped from V and 5 bases from J, the junction kept 9 bases outside the gene matches. The CDR3 protein is CATSDREMETQYF. DNA for the CDR3: TGCGCCACCTCGGACAGGGAGATGGAGACCCAGTACTTC.

In this sample, this clonotype turned up a few times. The CDR3 reads CATNRDRGFEQYF. The DNA for the CDR3 is TGTGCCACAAACCGAGACAGGGGGTTCGAGCAGTACTTC. The V gene is TRBV2, the J gene TRBJ2-7; 9 bases are shared with TRBD1. Losses at the gene ends were 10 bases for V and 6 bases for J; bases not matched to a gene: 10. From germline, CDR1 is SNHLY and CDR2 FYNNEI. This CDR3 has 13 residues.

The V call is TRBV20-1, the J call TRBJ2-1; 12 bases line up with TRBD2. The CDR3 is 18 residues long. Unmatched junction bases numbered 18, after V lost 5 bases and J lost 7 bases. The germline V gene has CDR1 DFQATT and CDR2 SNEGSKA (reference sequence). The DNA for the CDR3 is TGCAGTGCTTCCACTTTAACTTCCGGGACTAGCGGGTTAAATGAGCAGTTCTTC. Residues: CSASTLTSGTSGLNEQFF.

J is TRBJ2-4 and V is TRBV29-1, with D uncertain. The V and J ends lost 5 bases and 8 bases respectively, with 10 bases between them. CDR3 length: 11 amino acids. Germline V gene sequence: CDR1 SQVTM, CDR2 ANQGSEA. The CDR3 DNA reads as TGCAGCGTTTCGTCGGGCTACATTCAGTACTTC. Its translation: CSVSSGYIQYF.

The chain uses TRBV7-8 and TRBJ1-5; D perhaps matches TRBD1 (5 bases). The ends were cut back, 5 bases at V and 4 bases at J, with 12 bases in the middle. The CDR3 runs 14 residues. Germline V gene lookup returns CDR1 SGHVS and CDR2 FQNEAQ. The CDR3 loop is CASSHGGGNQPQHF. DNA of the CDR3: TGTGCCAGCAGCCACGGGGGGGGAAATCAGCCCCAGCATTTT.

This clonotype was seen more than once but under ten times. The chain couples TRBV29-1 to TRBJ2-1; 12 bases agree with TRBD2. This CDR3 region has 14 residues. Germline CDR1 and CDR2: SQVTM and ANQGSEA. J was trimmed by 7 bases and V by 7 bases; bases with no gene match: 8. CDR3 in amino acids: CSATGLAGLNEQFF. The CDR3 nucleotides read TGCAGCGCGACCGGACTAGCGGGATTAAATGAGCAGTTCTTC.

This clonotype has a handful of counts. The chain joins TRBV3-1 to TRBJ1-5; D unclear. The length of the CDR3 is 13 residues. Looked up from germline, CDR1 is LGHDT and CDR2 is YNNKEL (reference sequence). V was trimmed by 1 base and J by 5 bases, leaving 6 bases between them. This chain's CDR3 is CASSQGVDQPQHF. As DNA, the CDR3 is TGTGCCAGCAGCCAAGGAGTGGATCAGCCCCAGCATTTT. The complete variable domain, with remaining parts taken from reference TRBV3-1 and TRBJ1-5, reads DTAVSQTPKYLVTQMGNDKSIKCEQNLGHDTMYWYKQDSKKFLKIMFSYNNKELIINETVPNRFSPKSPDKAHLNLHINSLELGDSAVYFCASSQGVDQPQHFGDGTRLSIL.

Only a few counts were recorded for this clonotype. V gene TRBV12-3 or TRBV12-4 combines with J gene TRBJ2-7; D could derive from TRBD1 or TRBD2 (5 bases each). This CDR3 spans 15 amino acids. V was clipped by 4 bases and J by 3 bases, with 16 bases between them. The CDR3 sequence is CASSSPGLGNYEQYF. The DNA for the CDR3 is TGTGCCAGCAGTTCCCCGGGGCTGGGTAACTACGAGCAGTACTTC.

This clonotype has more than one count but fewer than ten. The chain combines TRBV11-3 with TRBJ2-1; TRBD1 matches at 7 bases. CDR1 and CDR2 (germline): SGHNT, YENEEA. The V gene end was trimmed by 4 bases and the J gene end by 5 bases; junction bases not matched to a gene: 14. This CDR3 has 17 amino acids. Here the CDR3 DNA reads TGTGCCAGCAGCTCTTACCTACAGGGGTTTGGGGACAATGAGCAGTTCTTC. It translates to CASSSYLQGFGDNEQFF.

The rearrangement joins TRBV5-1 to TRBJ2-3, with 7 bases matching TRBD1. J lost 5 bases, V lost 1 base, and 7 bases had no gene match. This CDR3 comprises 15 residues. Germline CDR1 SGHRS, CDR2 YFSETQ. The CDR3 nucleotides read TGCGCCAGCAGCTTGCCGCTGGGGGACAGAGATACGCAGTATTTT. This codes for CASSLPLGDRDTQYF.

The chain links TRBV7-8 to TRBJ1-4; 8 bases line up with TRBD1. The trim removed 3 bases at V and 2 bases at J, leaving 2 bases unmatched. Germline CDR1 is SGHVS and CDR2 is FQNEAQ. The CDR3 length is 15 residues. The CDR3 sequence is CASSLDRVTNEKLFF. The CDR3 DNA is TGTGCCAGCAGCTTGGACAGGGTGACTAATGAAAAACTGTTTTTT.

The chain recombines TRBV5-1 with TRBJ2-5, with D possibly matching TRBD2 (7 bases). V lost 5 bases and J lost 5, with 16 bases in between. Germline-derived CDR1 and CDR2 are SGHRS and YFSETQ. This CDR3 spans 14 amino acids. CDR3 sequence: CASRQGGVGETQYF. In DNA, the CDR3 is TGCGCCAGCAGACAGGGAGGGGTCGGGGAGACCCAGTACTTC.

The chain is built from TRBV5-1 and TRBJ2-1, with D perhaps given as TRBD1 or TRBD2 (5 bases each). Germline-derived CDR1 and CDR2 are SGHRS and YFSETQ. The CDR3 contains 16 residues. V was clipped by 4 bases and J by 4 bases, with 18 bases between them. Here the CDR3 DNA reads TGCGCCAGCAGCCCAACTGTCCGTGGGGGTTACAATGAGCAGTTCTTC. Its translation is CASSPTVRGGYNEQFF.

This chain joins TRBV28 and TRBJ2-2; D may be TRBD1 (6 bases). The V gene's germline CDR1 is MDHEN and CDR2 SYDVKM. The CDR3 length is 15 residues. V was cut by 6 bases and J by 1 base, with 12 bases left in between. Here the CDR3 reads CASRLQGRNTGELFF. Here the CDR3 DNA reads TGTGCCAGCAGACTACAGGGAAGGAACACCGGGGAGCTGTTTTTT.